The T cell receptor beta chain described here comes from a study of T-cell reconstitution after alpha-beta-depleted transplantation in children. This clonotype was detected ten times or more. This CDR3 is built from 14 residues. Germline V gives CDR1 SGHRS, CDR2 YFSETQ. V shed 7 bases and J shed 5 bases, with 13 bases lying between them. The library targeted TCRbeta and was prepared with unique molecular identifiers. TCRdb re-called the PCR reads through MiXCR, storing one row per CDR3 protein. This table has about 420,000 distinct CDR3 sequences, roughly a tenth appearing once. Sample: PBMCs from the stem cell graft donor, taken from the stem cell graft. The chain employs TRBV5-1 and TRBJ1-6; D remains ambiguous. The TCR comes from a human donor who donated a stem cell graft to a child with acute myeloid leukemia. CDR3 in amino acids: CASAPGPNNSPLHF. The CDR3 nucleotides read TGCGCCAGCGCCCCCGGACCTAATAATTCACCCCTCCACTTT. Using reference TRBV5-1 and TRBJ1-6 for the parts outside the CDR3, the full variable domain is KAGVTQTPRYLIKTRGQQVTLSCSPISGHRSVSWYQQTPGQGLQFLFEYFSETQRNKGNFPGRFSGRQFSNSRSEMNVSTLELGDSALYLCASAPGPNNSPLHFGNGTRLTVT.